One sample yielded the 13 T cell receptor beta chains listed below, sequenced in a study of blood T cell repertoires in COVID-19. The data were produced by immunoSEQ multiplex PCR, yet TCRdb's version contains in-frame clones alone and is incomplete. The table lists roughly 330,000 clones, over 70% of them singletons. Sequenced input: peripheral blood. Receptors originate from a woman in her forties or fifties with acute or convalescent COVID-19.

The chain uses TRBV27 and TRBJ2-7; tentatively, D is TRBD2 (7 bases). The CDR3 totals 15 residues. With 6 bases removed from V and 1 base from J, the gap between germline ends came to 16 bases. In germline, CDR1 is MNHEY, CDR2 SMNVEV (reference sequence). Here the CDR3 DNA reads TGTGCCAGCAGCCCGAGGGGGGAGGGGTCCTACGAGCAGTACTTC. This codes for CASSPRGEGSYEQYF.

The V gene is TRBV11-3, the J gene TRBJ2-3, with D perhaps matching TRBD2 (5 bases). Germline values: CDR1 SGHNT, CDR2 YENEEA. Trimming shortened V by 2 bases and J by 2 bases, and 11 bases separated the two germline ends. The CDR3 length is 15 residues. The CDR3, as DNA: TGTGCCAGCAGCTTAAGGGAGACGTCCACAGATACGCAGTATTTT. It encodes CASSLRETSTDTQYF.

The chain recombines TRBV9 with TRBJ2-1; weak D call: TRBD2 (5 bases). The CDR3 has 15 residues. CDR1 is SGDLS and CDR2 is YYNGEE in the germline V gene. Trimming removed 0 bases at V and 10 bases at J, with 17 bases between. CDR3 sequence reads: CASSVERSGPQEQFF. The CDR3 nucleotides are TGTGCCAGCAGCGTAGAAAGGAGCGGCCCCCAGGAGCAGTTCTTC.

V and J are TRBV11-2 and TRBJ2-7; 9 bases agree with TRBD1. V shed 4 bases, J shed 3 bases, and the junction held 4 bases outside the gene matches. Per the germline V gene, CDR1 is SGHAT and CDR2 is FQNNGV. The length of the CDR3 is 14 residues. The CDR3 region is CASSWGTGNYEQYV. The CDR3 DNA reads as TGTGCCAGCAGCTGGGGGACAGGGAACTACGAGCAGTACGTC.

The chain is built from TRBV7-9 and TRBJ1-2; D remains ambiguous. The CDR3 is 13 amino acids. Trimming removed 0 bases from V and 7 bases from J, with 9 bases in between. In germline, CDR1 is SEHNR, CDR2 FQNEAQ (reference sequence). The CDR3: CASSLAAQRGYTF. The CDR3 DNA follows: TGTGCCAGCAGCTTAGCGGCACAACGTGGCTACACCTTC.

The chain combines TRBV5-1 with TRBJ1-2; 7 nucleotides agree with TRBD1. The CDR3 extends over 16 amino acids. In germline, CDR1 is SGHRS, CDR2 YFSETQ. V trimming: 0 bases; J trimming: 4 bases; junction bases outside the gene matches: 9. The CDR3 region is CASSLEDRDLPYGYTF. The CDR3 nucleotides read TGCGCCAGCAGCTTGGAAGACAGGGACCTCCCCTATGGCTACACCTTC.

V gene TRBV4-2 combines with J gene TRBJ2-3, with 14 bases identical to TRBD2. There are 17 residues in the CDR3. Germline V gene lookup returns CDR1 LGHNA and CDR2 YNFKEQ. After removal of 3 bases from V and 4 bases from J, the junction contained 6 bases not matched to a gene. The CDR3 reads CASSQGTSGSAADTQYF. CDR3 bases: TGTGCCAGCAGCCAGGGGACTAGCGGGAGTGCGGCAGATACGCAGTATTTT.

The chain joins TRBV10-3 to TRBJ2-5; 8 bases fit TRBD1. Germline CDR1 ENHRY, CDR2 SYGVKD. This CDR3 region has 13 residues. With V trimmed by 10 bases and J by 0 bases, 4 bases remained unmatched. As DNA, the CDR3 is TGTGCCACTGCGGGACAGGACCAAGAGACCCAGTACTTC. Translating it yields CATAGQDQETQYF.

The CDR3 reads CASGILTGVTEAFF. The CDR3, as DNA: TGTGCTAGTGGCATACTTACAGGGGTCACTGAAGCTTTCTTT. This chain uses TRBV12-5 with TRBJ1-1, with 7 positions matching TRBD1. Germline V gives CDR1 LGHNT, CDR2 FRNRAP. There are 14 residues in the CDR3. The V segment lost 6 bases and the J segment 4 bases; nucleotides outside the gene matches: 8.

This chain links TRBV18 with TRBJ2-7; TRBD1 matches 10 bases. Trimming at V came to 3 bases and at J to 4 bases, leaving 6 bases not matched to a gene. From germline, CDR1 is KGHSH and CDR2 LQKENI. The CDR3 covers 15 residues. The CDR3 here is CASSPSGQGFYEQYF. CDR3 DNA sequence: TGTGCCAGCTCACCTTCGGGACAGGGGTTTTACGAGCAGTACTTC.

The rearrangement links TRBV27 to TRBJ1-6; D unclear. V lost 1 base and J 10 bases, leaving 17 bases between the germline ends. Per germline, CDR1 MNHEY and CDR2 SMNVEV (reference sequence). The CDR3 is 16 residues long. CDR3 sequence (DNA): TGTGCCAGCAGTTTATTAGGTCAGGCACGCGCCTCACCCCTCCACTTT. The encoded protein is CASSLLGQARASPLHF.

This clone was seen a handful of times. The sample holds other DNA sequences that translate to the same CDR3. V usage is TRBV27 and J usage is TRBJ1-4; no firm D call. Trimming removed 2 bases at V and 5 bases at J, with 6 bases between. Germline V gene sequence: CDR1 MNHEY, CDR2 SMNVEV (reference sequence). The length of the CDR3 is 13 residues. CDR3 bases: TGTGCCAGCAGTTTACGGAGGAATGAAAAACTGTTTTTT. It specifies CASSLRRNEKLFF.

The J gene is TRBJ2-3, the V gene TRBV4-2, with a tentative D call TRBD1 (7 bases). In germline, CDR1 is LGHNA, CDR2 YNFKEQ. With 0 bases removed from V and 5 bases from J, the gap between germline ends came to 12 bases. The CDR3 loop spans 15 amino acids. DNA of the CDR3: TGTGCCAGCAGCCAAGATCTCAGGGGGGAAGATACGCAGTATTTT. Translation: CASSQDLRGEDTQYF.